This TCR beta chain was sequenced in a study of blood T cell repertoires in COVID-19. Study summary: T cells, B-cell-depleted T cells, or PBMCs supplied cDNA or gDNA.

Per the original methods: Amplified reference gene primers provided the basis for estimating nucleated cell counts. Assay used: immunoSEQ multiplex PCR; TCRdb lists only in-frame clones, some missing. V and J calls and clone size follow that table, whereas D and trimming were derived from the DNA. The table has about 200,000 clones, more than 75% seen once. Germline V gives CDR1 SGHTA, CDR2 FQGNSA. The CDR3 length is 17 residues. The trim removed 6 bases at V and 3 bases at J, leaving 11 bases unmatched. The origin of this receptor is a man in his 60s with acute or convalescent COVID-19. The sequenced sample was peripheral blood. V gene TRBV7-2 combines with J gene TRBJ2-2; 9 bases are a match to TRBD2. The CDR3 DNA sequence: TGTGCCAGCAGACAGGCGCGAGCGGGGGGTCACACCGGGGAGCTGTTTTTT. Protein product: CASRQARAGGHTGELFF.